This T cell receptor (beta chain) was captured by sequencing in a study of T-cell reconstitution after alpha-beta-depleted transplantation in children. The authors prepared the TCRbeta library with unique molecular identifiers. TCRdb re-called the PCR reads with MiXCR, one entry per CDR3 protein. The profile shows some 500,000 distinct CDR3 sequences, about a sixth of them singletons. This clonotype has more than one count but fewer than ten. This clonotype was obtained from a human donor who donated a stem cell graft to a child with acute lymphoblastic leukemia. The sequenced sample was PBMCs from the stem cell graft donor, obtained from the stem cell graft.

DNA of the CDR3: TGTGCCAGCAGTTTAGTCCTCCCGGGCAATGAGCAGTTCTTC. Translated, it gives CASSLVLPGNEQFF. The rearrangement joins TRBV12-3 or TRBV12-4 to TRBJ2-1; D is uncertain. V shed 1 base and J shed 6 bases, with 10 bases lying between them. The CDR3 is 14 amino acids.